These 8 T cell receptor beta chains share one sample of origin, sequenced in a study of T cell responses to AZD1222 COVID-19 vaccine. The data were produced by immunoSEQ multiplex PCR, yet TCRdb's version contains in-frame clones alone and is incomplete. The sample contains 200,000 to 250,000 clones, about 94% of which appear only once. Source: peripheral blood, taken 28 days after the second dose of the MenACWY control vaccine. The receptors stem from an adult who received the MenACWY meningococcal vaccine as a control.

The V and J genes are TRBV7-9 and TRBJ2-7; 8 bases align to TRBD1. The ends lost 3 bases at V and 6 bases at J; junction bases unmatched: 10. CDR1 is SEHNR and CDR2 is FQNEAQ in the germline V gene (reference sequence). The CDR3 extends over 15 amino acids. CDR3 loop: CASSFRTGSLGEQYF. CDR3 DNA: TGTGCCAGCAGCTTCCGGACAGGGAGTTTGGGCGAGCAGTACTTC.

The chain has TRBV6-5 and TRBJ2-1, with a tentative D call TRBD2 (6 bases). The CDR3 is made up of 13 amino acids. The germline gives CDR1 MNHEY, CDR2 SVGAGI. V lost 6 bases and J 2 bases, leaving 8 bases between the germline ends. CDR3: CASSRLAYNEQFF. The CDR3 bases are TGTGCCAGCAGCCGACTAGCCTACAATGAGCAGTTCTTC.

V and J are TRBV25-1 and TRBJ2-4, with TRBD2 identical over 12 bases. CDR1 MGHDK and CDR2 SYGVNS come from the germline V gene. This CDR3 region has 16 residues. With V trimmed by 3 bases and J by 6 bases, 6 bases remained unmatched. The DNA for the CDR3 is TGTGCCAGCAGTGAGACTAGCGGGGGCCGGGGAAACATTCAGTACTTC. It is translated as CASSETSGGRGNIQYF.

J is TRBJ2-7 and V is TRBV3-1 (or the pseudogene TRBV3-2); D is unclear. From germline, CDR1 is LGHDT and CDR2 YNNKEL (reference sequence). The CDR3 runs to 14 residues. The V end was cut by 3 bases, the J end by 2 bases, with 11 bases between. CDR3 in amino acids: CASSHRSLPYEQYF. CDR3 sequence (DNA): TGTGCCAGCAGCCACCGTTCATTACCCTACGAGCAGTACTTC.

The chain carries TRBV30 and TRBJ2-7, with TRBD2 identical over 7 bases. The germline V gene has CDR1 GTSNPN and CDR2 SVGIG (reference sequence). The V gene end was trimmed by 6 bases and the J gene end by 3 bases; junction bases not matched to a gene: 14. This CDR3 is 15 amino acids long. The CDR3 nucleotides are TGTGCCTGCAACCGCCTGGCGGGAGTCCTCTACGAGCAGTACTTC. Translated: CACNRLAGVLYEQYF.

The chain has TRBV7-9 and TRBJ1-1; no reliable D call. The CDR3 is made up of 15 amino acids. V was pared by 5 bases and J by 4 bases, with 17 bases between. Looked up from germline, CDR1 is SEHNR and CDR2 is FQNEAQ (reference sequence). The CDR3 loop reads CASSLNSIVGTEAFF. The DNA for the CDR3 is TGTGCCAGCAGCCTAAACTCGATCGTGGGCACTGAAGCTTTCTTT.

The gene calls are TRBV9 and TRBJ1-4; D call uncertain. The CDR3 is 15 residues long. V lost 1 base and J lost 0, with 7 bases in between. Per germline, CDR1 SGDLS and CDR2 YYNGEE. CDR3: CASSVRPATNEKLFF. CDR3 in DNA: TGTGCCAGCAGCGTACGCCCTGCAACTAATGAAAAACTGTTTTTT.

The rearrangement links TRBV5-4 to TRBJ1-4, with 7 bases fitting TRBD1. The CDR3 spans 14 residues. V lost 1 base and J lost 8; bases outside the gene matches: 5. In germline, CDR1 is SGHNT, CDR2 YYREEE (reference sequence). CDR3: CASSLSGGGEKLFF. DNA for the CDR3: TGTGCCAGCAGCTTGTCAGGGGGGGGCGAAAAACTGTTTTTT.